These 30 T cell receptor beta chains originate from one sample sequenced in a study of cytomegalovirus exposure and HLA in healthy donors. With 60 Vbeta and 13 Jbeta primers, the PCR was carried out. Clones were sequenced by immunoSEQ multiplex PCR, and TCRdb holds only the in-frame ones, with some missing. The table includes approximately 110,000 clones, 75% to 85% detected once. Sequencing input: PBMCs. Every receptor here comes from a man aged 45-60 years in good health and CMV-seronegative.

A single count supports this clone. The chain couples TRBV28 to TRBJ2-7; 9 nucleotides line up with TRBD1. The ends lost 6 bases at V and 4 bases at J; junction bases unmatched: 10. The CDR3 has 15 amino acids. CDR1 and CDR2 from the germline V gene are MDHEN and SYDVKM. CDR3 DNA: TGTGCCAGCAGCCGATCCGGGACAGGGACTTACGAGCAGTACGTC. It translates to CASSRSGTGTYEQYV.

V gene TRBV5-8 combines with J gene TRBJ1-3, with 7 bases that match TRBD1. V was pared by 4 bases and J by 0 bases, with 4 bases of the junction left unmatched. This CDR3 has 15 amino acids. Germline V gives CDR1 SGHTS, CDR2 YDEGEE. This CDR3 reads CASSTGTVSGNTIYF. The CDR3 nucleotides are TGTGCCAGCAGCACCGGGACAGTCTCTGGAAACACCATATATTTT.

This sequence joins TRBV4-2 and TRBJ2-1; 16 bases agree with TRBD2. Per the germline V gene, CDR1 is LGHNA and CDR2 is YNFKEQ. Unmatched junction bases numbered 6, after V lost 4 bases and J lost 3 bases. CDR3 size: 18 residues. As DNA, the CDR3 is TGTGCCAGCAGCCTCCTAGGGACTAGCGGGGGGGACTACAATGAGCAGTTCTTC. It translates to CASSLLGTSGGDYNEQFF.

This clone was recorded once. The gene calls are TRBV20-1 and TRBJ1-1, with D perhaps matching TRBD1 (6 bases). In germline, CDR1 is DFQATT, CDR2 SNEGSKA (reference sequence). V lost 6 bases, J lost 11 bases, and 16 bases lay in between. CDR3 size: 11 residues. CDR3 in amino acids: CSAETGSLAFF. The CDR3 DNA is TGCAGTGCGGAAACAGGGTCGTTGGCTTTCTTT.

V usage is TRBV5-4 and J usage is TRBJ2-3; D might be TRBD2 (6 bases). CDR1 SGHNT and CDR2 YYREEE come from the germline V gene (reference sequence). The CDR3 has 15 amino acids. V dropped 1 base and J dropped 6 bases, with 15 bases sitting between them. The chain's CDR3 is CASSLYVAGRDTQYF. The CDR3 DNA follows: TGTGCCAGCAGCTTGTATGTCGCAGGGAGGGATACGCAGTATTTT.

V gene TRBV28 combines with J gene TRBJ2-1; 9 bases agree with TRBD2. Germline CDR1 and CDR2: MDHEN and SYDVKM. The CDR3 covers 15 residues. V lost 7 bases to trimming and J lost 5 bases; unmatched junction nucleotides: 9. The CDR3 DNA follows: TGTGCCAGCACCCCCGGCGGGGGGGGACACAATGAGCAGTTCTTC. Amino acid sequence: CASTPGGGGHNEQFF.

The DNA of the CDR3 is TGTGCCAGCAGCGTAGACAGTTCGTCCATGAACACTGAAGCTTTCTTT. Its translation: CASSVDSSSMNTEAFF. The J gene is TRBJ1-1, the V gene TRBV9; D gene uncertain. The germline V gene encodes CDR1 SGDLS and CDR2 YYNGEE. This CDR3 comprises 16 residues. Trimming pared 0 bases from V and 0 bases from J, leaving 12 bases between.

The chain couples TRBV19 to TRBJ2-5; 9 bases fit TRBD2. V shed 7 bases, J shed 5 bases, and the junction held 11 bases outside the gene matches. The CDR3 extends over 15 amino acids. Germline lookup yields CDR1 LNHDA and CDR2 SQIVND (reference sequence). The CDR3 DNA reads as TGTGCCAGTACTGACCGAGCGGGGGGTGGTGAGACCCAGTACTTC. This gives the protein CASTDRAGGGETQYF.

This sequence joins TRBV29-1 and TRBJ1-1; no reliable D call. This CDR3 is built from 11 residues. CDR1 and CDR2 (germline): SQVTM, ANQGSEA. Trimming removed 4 bases at V and 4 bases at J, with 7 bases between. CDR3 loop: CSVVEATEAFF. The CDR3 DNA follows: TGCAGCGTTGTAGAAGCCACTGAAGCTTTCTTT.

This rearrangement joins TRBV30 to TRBJ1-2; no definite D call. The CDR3 totals 12 residues. Germline V lookup: CDR1 GTSNPN, CDR2 SVGIG (reference sequence). The V gene lost 0 bases and the J gene lost 6 bases, with 8 bases spanning the gap. CDR3 sequence reads: CAWSVWGDGYTF. In DNA form, the CDR3 reads TGTGCCTGGAGTGTATGGGGAGATGGCTACACCTTC.

The V gene is TRBV5-4, the J gene TRBJ1-3; maybe TRBD1 (6 bases). V lost 5 bases, J lost 4 bases, and 16 bases lay in between. The CDR3 is made up of 15 amino acids. The germline V gene encodes CDR1 SGHNT and CDR2 YYREEE (reference sequence). The CDR3 loop reads CASSTEDRVGNTIYF. DNA for the CDR3: TGTGCCAGCAGTACTGAGGACAGAGTAGGAAACACCATATATTTT.

The chain uses TRBV5-1 and TRBJ2-3; 10 positions agree with TRBD1. This CDR3 region has 16 residues. V dropped 3 bases and J dropped 6; count of bases not matched to a gene: 10. The germline gives CDR1 SGHRS, CDR2 YFSETQ. Written as DNA, the CDR3 is TGCGCCAGCAGCTGGGGACAGGGGTCATCTTCCGATACGCAGTATTTT. Protein: CASSWGQGSSSDTQYF.

The rearrangement joins TRBV6-5 to TRBJ2-1; 9 bases are a match to TRBD2. Losses at the gene ends were 2 bases for V and 5 bases for J; bases not matched to a gene: 1. Germline V CDR1 and CDR2: MNHEY, SVGAGI. The CDR3 sequence is 14 residues long. CDR3 in DNA: TGTGCCAGCAGTTACGAGCGGGGGGACAATGAGCAGTTCTTC. Translating it yields CASSYERGDNEQFF.

This sequence joins TRBV5-1 and TRBJ2-1; 9 nucleotides match TRBD1. Germline V gene lookup returns CDR1 SGHRS and CDR2 YFSETQ. V gave up 4 bases and J gave up 7 bases; unmatched junction bases: 6. There are 14 residues in the CDR3. Written as DNA, the CDR3 is TGCGCCAGCAGCGGGGGACAGGGAAGAAATGAGCAGTTCTTC. Translating gives CASSGGQGRNEQFF.

This clone was recorded a few times. CDR3 sequence reads: CASSWGPQGTNEKLFF. CDR3 DNA sequence: TGTGCCAGCAGCTGGGGGCCACAGGGAACTAATGAAAAACTGTTTTTT. V and J are TRBV5-6 and TRBJ1-4; a possible D gene is TRBD1 (6 bases). V lost 3 bases to trimming and J lost 1 base, with 13 bases between them. This CDR3 spans 16 amino acids. Germline V CDR1 and CDR2: SGHDT, YYEEEE.

Points on this clone: The junction does not match germline at one end; this may be a read error. The V gene is TRBV4-1, the J gene TRBJ1-2, with D unclear. This CDR3 is 13 amino acids long. Germline-derived CDR1 and CDR2 are MGHRA and YSYEKL. CDR3 nucleotides: TGCGCCAGCAGCCAAGATCCACGGGATGGCTGCACCTTC. It codes for CASSQDPRDGCTF.

V usage is TRBV7-3 and J usage is TRBJ1-1; TRBD1 aligns across 7 bases. The V gene's germline CDR1 is SGHTA and CDR2 FQGTGA. V was pared by 4 bases and J by 4 bases, with 6 bases of the junction left unmatched. This CDR3 spans 14 amino acids. CDR3 nucleotides: TGTGCCAGCAGCTCGCAGCAGGGGGGCACTGAAGCTTTCTTT. Amino acids: CASSSQQGGTEAFF.

V is TRBV9 and J is TRBJ2-5; 10 bases match TRBD2. CDR3 length: 15 amino acids. V lost 4 bases and J lost 2; bases outside the gene matches: 5. Germline loops: CDR1 SGDLS, CDR2 YYNGEE. CDR3 bases: TGTGCCAGCAGCTTTAGCGGGGGGTTTCAAGAGACCCAGTACTTC. It specifies CASSFSGGFQETQYF.

J is TRBJ2-3 and V is TRBV5-1; 8 bases map to TRBD2. The CDR3 has 14 residues. J lost 6 bases, V lost 1 base, and 4 bases had no gene match. Germline CDR1 reads SGHRS; CDR2 reads YFSETQ. CDR3 residues: CASSLSGGRDTQYF. The CDR3 bases are TGCGCCAGCAGCTTGTCGGGAGGGCGGGATACGCAGTATTTT.

This rearrangement joins TRBV6-1 to TRBJ2-7, with 11 bases identical to TRBD1. The CDR3 extends over 14 amino acids. Germline CDR1 and CDR2: MNHNS and SASEGT. Trimming at V came to 4 bases and at J to 7 bases, leaving 6 bases not matched to a gene. The CDR3 DNA is TGTGCCAGCAGTGGGGCTGGGACAGGGGGGGAGCAGTACGTC. Translated: CASSGAGTGGEQYV.

The J gene is TRBJ1-5, the V gene TRBV7-9, with 8 nucleotides matching TRBD1. Per germline, CDR1 SEHNR and CDR2 FQNEAQ (reference sequence). The J segment lost 5 bases and the V segment lost 4 bases, leaving 10 bases of the junction unmatched. The CDR3 is made up of 16 amino acids. The CDR3 is CASSSTGGPPDQPQHF. The CDR3 coding sequence is TGTGCCAGCAGCTCCACAGGGGGGCCTCCGGATCAGCCCCAGCATTTT.

This clone was found a few times. The gene calls are TRBV18 and TRBJ2-2; 8 nucleotides agree with TRBD2. V trimming: 3 bases; J trimming: 5 bases; junction bases outside the gene matches: 5. The CDR3 loop spans 15 amino acids. Germline V lookup: CDR1 KGHSH, CDR2 LQKENI. This CDR3 reads CASSPLTSDTGELFF. CDR3 in DNA: TGTGCCAGCTCACCCCTGACTAGCGATACCGGGGAGCTGTTTTTT.

The chain links TRBV13 to TRBJ1-1, with 7 positions matching TRBD1. The V segment lost 5 bases and the J segment 8 bases; nucleotides outside the gene matches: 11. Per germline, CDR1 PRHDT and CDR2 FYEKMQ (reference sequence). The CDR3 is made up of 14 amino acids. CDR3 protein: CASSPNRQGSEAFF. The CDR3 DNA reads TGTGCCAGCAGCCCTAATCGACAGGGCTCGGAAGCTTTCTTT.

The V and J genes are TRBV6-1 and TRBJ2-7; TRBD1 might be the D (5 bases). The CDR3 length is 14 residues. The germline gives CDR1 MNHNS, CDR2 SASEGT. The germline V and J ends were trimmed by 2 bases and 4 bases, with 12 bases remaining between them. CDR3 in DNA: TGTGCCAGCAGTGAATCAAGGGGTCCGTACGAGCAGTACGTC. Translation: CASSESRGPYEQYV.

This chain links TRBV5-1 with TRBJ1-1; no firm D call. V lost 1 base, J lost 2 bases, and 12 bases lay in between. This CDR3 region has 15 residues. Germline CDR1 is SGHRS and CDR2 is YFSETQ. CDR3 sequence reads: CASSLSVRSNTEAFF. The CDR3 DNA reads TGCGCCAGCAGCTTGTCGGTCAGGTCAAACACTGAAGCTTTCTTT.

The chain links TRBV4-1 to TRBJ2-1; no clear D gene. The CDR3 has 14 amino acids. Germline CDR1 MGHRA, CDR2 YSYEKL. Trimming left V 0 bases short and J 11 bases short, with 14 bases between. The DNA of the CDR3 is TGCGCCAGCAGCCAAGACATGCTACCTTCTCAGCAGTTCTTC. Its translation is CASSQDMLPSQQFF.

CDR3 sequence: CASSVLGVGSYEQFF. The CDR3 DNA reads as TGTGCCAGCAGCGTACTCGGGGTGGGCTCCTATGAGCAGTTCTTC. The chain is built from TRBV9 and TRBJ2-1; tentatively, D is TRBD2 (5 bases). The CDR3 covers 15 residues. Germline lookup yields CDR1 SGDLS and CDR2 YYNGEE. Trimming shortened V by 1 base and J by 8 bases, and 16 bases separated the two germline ends. Together with reference TRBV9 and TRBJ2-1, the CDR3 gives the full variable domain: DSGVTQTPKHLITATGQRVTLRCSPRSGDLSVYWYQQSLDQGLQFLIQYYNGEERAKGNILERFSAQQFPDLHSELNLSSLELGDSALYFCASSVLGVGSYEQFFGPGTRLTVL.

In this sample, this clone turned up a few times. V is TRBV9 and J is TRBJ2-1; tentatively, D is TRBD1 (6 bases). The CDR3 has 14 residues. Germline V gene lookup returns CDR1 SGDLS and CDR2 YYNGEE. V lost 4 bases, J lost 4 bases, and 12 bases lay in between. CDR3 region: CASSLLTGYNEQFF. CDR3 nucleotides: TGTGCCAGCAGCCTATTAACAGGGTACAATGAGCAGTTCTTC.

The CDR3: CASSAGLAGFQETQYF. CDR3 coding DNA: TGCGCCAGCAGTGCGGGACTAGCGGGGTTCCAAGAGACCCAGTACTTC. The chain joins TRBV10-1 to TRBJ2-5, with 13 bases identical to TRBD2. CDR1 is WNHNN and CDR2 is SYGVQD in the germline V gene (reference sequence). Trimming at V came to 4 bases and at J to 1 base, leaving 3 bases not matched to a gene. CDR3 length: 16 amino acids.

V gene TRBV7-2 combines with J gene TRBJ1-2; no reliable D call. Trimming stripped 1 base from V and 4 bases from J, with 10 bases between. The CDR3 covers 14 residues. Germline V CDR1 and CDR2: SGHTA, FQGNSA. CDR3 nucleotides: TGTGCCAGCAGCTTAGAAGCTAGGAGCTATGGCTACACCTTC. This encodes CASSLEARSYGYTF.